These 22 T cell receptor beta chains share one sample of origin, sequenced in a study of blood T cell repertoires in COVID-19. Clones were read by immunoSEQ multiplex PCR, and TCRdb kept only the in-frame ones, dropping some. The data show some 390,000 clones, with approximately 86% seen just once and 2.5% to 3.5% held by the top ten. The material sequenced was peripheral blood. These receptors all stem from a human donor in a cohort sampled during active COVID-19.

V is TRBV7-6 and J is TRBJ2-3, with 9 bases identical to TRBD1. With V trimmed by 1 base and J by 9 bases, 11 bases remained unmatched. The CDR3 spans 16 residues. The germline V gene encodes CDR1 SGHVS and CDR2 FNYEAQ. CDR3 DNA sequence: TGTGCCAGCAGCTTAGACAGGGGGCGAATCTCCCAAACGCAGTATTTT. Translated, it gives CASSLDRGRISQTQYF. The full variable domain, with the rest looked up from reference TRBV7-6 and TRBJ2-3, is GAGVSQSPRYKVTKRGQDVALRCDPISGHVSLYWYRQALGQGPEFLTYFNYEAQQDKSGLPNDRFSAERPEGSISTLTIQRTEQRDSAMYRCASSLDRGRISQTQYFGPGTRLTVL.

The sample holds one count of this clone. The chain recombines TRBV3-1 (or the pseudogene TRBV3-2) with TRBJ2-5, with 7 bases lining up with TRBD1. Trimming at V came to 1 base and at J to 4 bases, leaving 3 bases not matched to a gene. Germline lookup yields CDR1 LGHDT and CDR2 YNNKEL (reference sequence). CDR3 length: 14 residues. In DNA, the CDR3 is TGTGCCAGCAGCCAAGGAGACAGGGCAGAGACCCAGTACTTC. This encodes CASSQGDRAETQYF.

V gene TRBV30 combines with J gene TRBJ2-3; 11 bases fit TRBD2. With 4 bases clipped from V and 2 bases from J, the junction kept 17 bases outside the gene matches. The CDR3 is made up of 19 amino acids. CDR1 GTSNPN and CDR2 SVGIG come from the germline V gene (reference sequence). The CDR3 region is CAWNPAETSGETNTDTQYF. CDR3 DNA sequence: TGTGCCTGGAACCCCGCCGAGACTAGCGGGGAGACGAACACAGATACGCAGTATTTT.

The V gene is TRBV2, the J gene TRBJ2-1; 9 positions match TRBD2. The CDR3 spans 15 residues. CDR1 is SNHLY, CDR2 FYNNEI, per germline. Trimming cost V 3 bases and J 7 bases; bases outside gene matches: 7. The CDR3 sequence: CASSDVAGEGNEQFF. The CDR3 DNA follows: TGTGCCAGCAGTGATGTAGCGGGAGAAGGTAATGAGCAGTTCTTC.

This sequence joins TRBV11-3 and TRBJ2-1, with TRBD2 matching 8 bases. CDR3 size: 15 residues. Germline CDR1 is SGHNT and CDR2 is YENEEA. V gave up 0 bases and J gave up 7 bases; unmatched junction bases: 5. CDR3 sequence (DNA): TGTGCCAGCAGCTTAGATCCAGCGGGAGCTAATGAGCAGTTCTTC. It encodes CASSLDPAGANEQFF.

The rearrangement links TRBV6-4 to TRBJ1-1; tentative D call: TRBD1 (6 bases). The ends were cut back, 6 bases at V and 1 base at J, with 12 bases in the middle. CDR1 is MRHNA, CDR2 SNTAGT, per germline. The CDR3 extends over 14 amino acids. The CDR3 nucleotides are TGTGCCAGCAGCATGGACAGCCAGAACACTGAAGCTTTCTTT. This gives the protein CASSMDSQNTEAFF.

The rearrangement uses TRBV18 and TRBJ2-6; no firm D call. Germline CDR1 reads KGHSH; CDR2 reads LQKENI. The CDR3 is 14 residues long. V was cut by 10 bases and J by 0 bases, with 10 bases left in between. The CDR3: CATSPSSGANVLTF. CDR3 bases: TGTGCCACCTCCCCCAGCTCTGGGGCCAACGTCCTGACTTTC.

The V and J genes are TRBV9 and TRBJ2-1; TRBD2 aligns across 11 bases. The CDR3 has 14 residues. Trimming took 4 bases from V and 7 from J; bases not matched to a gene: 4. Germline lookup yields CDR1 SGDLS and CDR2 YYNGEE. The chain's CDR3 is CASSSSSGRNEQFF. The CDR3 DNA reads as TGTGCCAGCAGCTCATCTAGCGGGAGGAATGAGCAGTTCTTC.

This CDR3 is CASSPWTSASTDTQYF. DNA for the CDR3: TGTGCCAGCAGCCCTTGGACTAGCGCAAGCACAGATACGCAGTATTTT. The chain joins TRBV11-1 to TRBJ2-3; 9 bases map to TRBD2. Germline V lookup: CDR1 SGHAT, CDR2 FQDESV (reference sequence). The V gene end was trimmed by 5 bases and the J gene end by 0 bases; junction bases not matched to a gene: 6. The CDR3 length is 16 residues.

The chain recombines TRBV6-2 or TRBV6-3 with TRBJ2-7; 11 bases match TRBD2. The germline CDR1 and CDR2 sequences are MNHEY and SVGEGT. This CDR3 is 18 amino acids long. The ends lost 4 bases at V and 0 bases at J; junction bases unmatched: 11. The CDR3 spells CASSWTSGSGLLSYEQYF. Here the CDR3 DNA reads TGTGCCAGCAGTTGGACTAGCGGGTCGGGACTCCTCTCCTACGAGCAGTACTTC.

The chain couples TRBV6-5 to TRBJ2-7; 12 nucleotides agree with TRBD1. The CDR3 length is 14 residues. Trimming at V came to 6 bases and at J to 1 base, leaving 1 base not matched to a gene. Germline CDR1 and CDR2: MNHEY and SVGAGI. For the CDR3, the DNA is TGTGCCAGCAGGGGACAGGGGGCTTCCTACGAGCAGTACTTC. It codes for CASRGQGASYEQYF.

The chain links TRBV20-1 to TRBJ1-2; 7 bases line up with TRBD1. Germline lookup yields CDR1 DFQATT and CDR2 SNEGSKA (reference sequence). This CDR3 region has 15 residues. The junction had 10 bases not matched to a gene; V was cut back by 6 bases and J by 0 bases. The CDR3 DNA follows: TGCAGTGCCAGTCGCGCAGGGGGATCTAACTATGGCTACACCTTC. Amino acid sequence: CSASRAGGSNYGYTF.

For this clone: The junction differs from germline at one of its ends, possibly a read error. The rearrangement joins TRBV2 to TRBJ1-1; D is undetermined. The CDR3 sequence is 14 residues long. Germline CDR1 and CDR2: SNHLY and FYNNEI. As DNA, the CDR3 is TGTGCCAGCAGTCAAGCTCGAGGGAACACTGAAGCTTTCTTT. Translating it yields CASSQARGNTEAFF.

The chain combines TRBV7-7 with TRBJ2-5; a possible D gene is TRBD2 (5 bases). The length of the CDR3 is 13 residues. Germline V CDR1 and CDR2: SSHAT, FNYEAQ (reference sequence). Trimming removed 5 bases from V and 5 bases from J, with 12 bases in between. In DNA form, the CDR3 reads TGTGCCAGCAGCCCCCAACGGAGGGAGACCCAGTACTTC. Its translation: CASSPQRRETQYF.

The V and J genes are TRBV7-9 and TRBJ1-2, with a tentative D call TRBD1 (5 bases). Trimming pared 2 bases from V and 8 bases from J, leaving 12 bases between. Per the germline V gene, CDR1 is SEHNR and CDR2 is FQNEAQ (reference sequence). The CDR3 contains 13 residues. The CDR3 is CASSLNQGEGYTF. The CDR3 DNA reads TGTGCCAGCAGCTTAAATCAGGGCGAGGGCTACACCTTC.

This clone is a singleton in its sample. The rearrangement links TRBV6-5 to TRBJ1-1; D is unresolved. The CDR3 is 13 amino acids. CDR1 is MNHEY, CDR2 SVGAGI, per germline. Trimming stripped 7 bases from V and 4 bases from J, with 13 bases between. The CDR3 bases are TGTGCCAGCATTCCCGGGTCATTCACTGAAGCTTTCTTT. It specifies CASIPGSFTEAFF.

In nucleotides, the CDR3 is TGCGCCAGCAGCTTGGAAAGGGGGCGGTTCTATGGCTACACCTTC. The encoded protein is CASSLERGRFYGYTF. The V and J genes are TRBV5-1 and TRBJ1-2; 7 nucleotides line up with TRBD1. There are 15 residues in the CDR3. V was clipped by 0 bases and J by 4 bases; unmatched bases: 6. From germline, CDR1 is SGHRS and CDR2 YFSETQ.

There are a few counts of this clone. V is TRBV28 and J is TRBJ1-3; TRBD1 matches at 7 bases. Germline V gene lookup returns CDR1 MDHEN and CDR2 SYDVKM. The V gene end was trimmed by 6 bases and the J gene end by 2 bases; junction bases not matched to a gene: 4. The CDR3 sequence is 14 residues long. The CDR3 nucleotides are TGTGCCAGCAGGGAGGGGGCCCCTGGAAACACCATATATTTT. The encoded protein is CASREGAPGNTIYF.

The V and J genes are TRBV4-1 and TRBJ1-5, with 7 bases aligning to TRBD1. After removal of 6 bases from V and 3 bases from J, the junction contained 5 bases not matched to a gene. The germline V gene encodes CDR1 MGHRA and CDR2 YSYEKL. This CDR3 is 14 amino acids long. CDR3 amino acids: CASSSGTDNQPQHF. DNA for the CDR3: TGCGCCAGCAGTTCCGGGACAGACAATCAGCCCCAGCATTTT.

The CDR3 DNA reads TGCGCCAGCAGCCAGAGGGGGACAGGAGGCTTTAGGGGTCGGGCTTTCTTT. Protein: CASSQRGTGGFRGRAFF. The gene calls are TRBV5-1 and TRBJ1-1, with 8 positions matching TRBD1. V shed 4 bases, J shed 11 bases, and the junction held 22 bases outside the gene matches. The germline V gene has CDR1 SGHRS and CDR2 YFSETQ. The CDR3 consists of 17 residues.

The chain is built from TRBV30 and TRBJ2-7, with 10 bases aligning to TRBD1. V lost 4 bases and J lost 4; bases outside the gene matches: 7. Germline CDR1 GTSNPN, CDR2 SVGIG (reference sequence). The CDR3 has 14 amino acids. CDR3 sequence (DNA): TGTGCCTGGACTCCGGGACAGGGGTGGTACGAGCAGTACTTC. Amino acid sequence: CAWTPGQGWYEQYF.

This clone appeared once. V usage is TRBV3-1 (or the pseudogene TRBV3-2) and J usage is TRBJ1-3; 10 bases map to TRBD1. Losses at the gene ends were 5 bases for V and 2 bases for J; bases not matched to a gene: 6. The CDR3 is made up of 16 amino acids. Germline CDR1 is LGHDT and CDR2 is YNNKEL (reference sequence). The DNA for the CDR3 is TGTGCCAGCAGCTTCCGGACAGGGGGGACTGGAAACACCATATATTTT. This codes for CASSFRTGGTGNTIYF.